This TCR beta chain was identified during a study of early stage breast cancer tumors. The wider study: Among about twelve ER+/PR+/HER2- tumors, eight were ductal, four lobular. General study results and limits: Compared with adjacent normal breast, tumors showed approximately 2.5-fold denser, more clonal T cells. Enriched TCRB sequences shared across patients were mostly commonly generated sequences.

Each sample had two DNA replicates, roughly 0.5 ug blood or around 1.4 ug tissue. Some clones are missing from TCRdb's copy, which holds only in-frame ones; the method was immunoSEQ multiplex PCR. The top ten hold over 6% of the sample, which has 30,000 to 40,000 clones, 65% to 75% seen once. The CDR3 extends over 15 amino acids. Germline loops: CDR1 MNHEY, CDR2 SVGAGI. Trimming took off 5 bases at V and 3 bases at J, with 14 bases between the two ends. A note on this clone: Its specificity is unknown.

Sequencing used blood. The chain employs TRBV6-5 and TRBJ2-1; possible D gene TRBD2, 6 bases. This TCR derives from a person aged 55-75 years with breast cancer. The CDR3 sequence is CASSPGAGSYNEQFF. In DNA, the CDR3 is TGTGCCAGCAGTCCCGGGGCGGGAAGCTACAATGAGCAGTTCTTC.